These T cell receptor beta chains were read from a single sample in a study of blood T cell repertoires in COVID-19. Libraries were prepared by immunoSEQ multiplex PCR; TCRdb keeps only in-frame clonotypes and omits some of them. The data contain about 250,000 clones, just over 85% of them singletons. The sample comprised PBMCs or T cells enriched from blood (not recorded which). Receptors originate from a man aged 18 to 35 who had recovered from COVID-19. The CDR3 runs from the conserved cysteine through the conserved F or W. D genes are given only for firm matches. Some rows have no size entry. The others give once, few or many, or a class for an expanded clone.

>NA|TRBJ1-1|NA|TRBV15
TGTGCCACCAGCGCCTCCAGGGAGGGGGACACTGAAGCTTTCTTT
CATSASREGDTEAFF
>NA|TRBJ2-7|TRBD1|TRBV7-2
TGTGCCAGCAGCTTCGGGACAGGGGACTACGAGCAGTACTTC
CASSFGTGDYEQYF
>NA|TRBJ1-2|TRBD1|TRBV5-1
TGCGCCAGCAGCCTGAGCTCTGAACGGGACAGGGAGGGTGGCTACACCTTC
CASSLSSERDREGGYTF
>NA|TRBJ2-3|TRBD2|TRBV11-3
TGTGCCAGCAGCTTGACTAGCGGGAGGGTTCCTGATACGCAGTATTTT
CASSLTSGRVPDTQYF
>once|TRBJ1-6|NA|TRBV19
TGTGCCAGACCACGCGCAAGGAGCTCCTATAATTCACCCCTCCACTTT
CARPRARSSYNSPLHF
>NA|TRBJ2-6|NA|TRBV3-1/TRBV3-2
TGTGCCAGCGGGCGGGCAGGGGCCAACGTCCTGACTTTC
CASGRAGANVLTF
>NA|TRBJ1-5|NA|TRBV6-5
TGTGCCAGCAGGGATCAGGGTGAGTGGCGTCAGCCCCAGCATTTT
CASRDQGEWRQPQHF
>few|TRBJ2-1|NA|TRBV9
TGTGCCAGCAGCGTAGGTTTGGGAGGACCAAACAATGAGCAGTTCTTC
CASSVGLGGPNNEQFF
>NA|TRBJ1-5|TRBD1|TRBV30
TGTGCCTGGACCGGGACAGGGGGCGGTTCTCAGCCCCAGCATTTT
CAWTGTGGGSQPQHF
>NA|TRBJ1-2|NA|TRBV7-9
TGTGCCATCCAGCAGCGGGCCGGCAACTATGGCTACACCTTC
CAIQQRAGNYGYTF
>NA|TRBJ1-2|NA|TRBV4-2
TGTGCCAGCAGCCAAGACACAGGCAACTATGGCTACACCTTC
CASSQDTGNYGYTF
>NA|TRBJ2-5|NA|TRBV11-3
TGTGCCAGCAGCTCACGAGGTCCAGAGACCCAGTACTTC
CASSSRGPETQYF
>NA|TRBJ2-4|NA|TRBV27
TGTGCCAGCAGTTCTGGGGGCCTATTGAGCATTCAGTACTTC
CASSSGGLLSIQYF
>NA|TRBJ2-2|NA|TRBV4-1
TGCGCCAGCAGCCAAGACGTGACAGGGGAGCTGTTTTTT
CASSQDVTGELFF
>NA|TRBJ1-6|TRBD1|TRBV6-6
TGTGCCACCGGAATCACAGGGGGCAGGGATTCACCCCTCCACTTT
CATGITGGRDSPLHF
>NA|TRBJ2-5|NA|TRBV11-2
TGTGCCAGCAGCTTGTTAGCGGTACAAGGGGAGACCCAGTACTTC
CASSLLAVQGETQYF
>NA|TRBJ2-1|NA|TRBV30
TGTGCCTCCCATAGGGGGTCCTCCTACAATGAGCAGTTCTTC
CASHRGSSYNEQFF
>few|TRBJ2-1|TRBD2|TRBV6-4
TGTGCCAGCAGTGACTCGCGGCTAGCGGGAAACAATGAGCAGTTCTTC
CASSDSRLAGNNEQFF
>NA|TRBJ2-3|NA|TRBV6-5
TGTGCCAGCAGGCCCGGGGGGCGTACAGATACGCAGTATTTT
CASRPGGRTDTQYF
>NA|TRBJ2-2|NA|TRBV5-1
TGCGCCAGCAGCTTGGTGAGTCAGAACACCGGGGAGCTGTTTTTT
CASSLVSQNTGELFF
>NA|TRBJ1-1|NA|TRBV6-1
TGTGCCAGCAGTGAAACGGCAGCGATGAACACTGAAGCTTTCTTT
CASSETAAMNTEAFF
>NA|TRBJ2-1|TRBD2|TRBV2
TGTGCCAGCAGTTTAAGCGGGAGCTCCTACAATGAGCAGTTCTTC
CASSLSGSSYNEQFF
>NA|TRBJ2-6|TRBD1|TRBV20-1
TGCAGTGCTAGTCAGGGGGCTGGGGCCAACGTCCTGACTTTC
CSASQGAGANVLTF
>NA|TRBJ2-1|NA|TRBV6-4
TGTGCCAGCAGGAGGTCTCCAGAATCCTACAATGAGCAGTTCTTC
CASRRSPESYNEQFF
>many|TRBJ1-1|NA|TRBV19
TGTGCCAGTATTCCAGGGATGAACACTGAAGCTTTCTTT
CASIPGMNTEAFF
>once|TRBJ2-1|NA|TRBV5-1
TGCGCCAGCAGCTTGGCCTTAGGGGTCAATGAGCAGTTCTTC
CASSLALGVNEQFF
>few|TRBJ1-2|NA|TRBV19
TGTGCCAGTAGCAAACAGGGAATGGGCTATGGCTACACCTTC
CASSKQGMGYGYTF